These T cell receptor beta chains were read from a single sample in a study of blood T cell repertoires in COVID-19. The data were produced by immunoSEQ multiplex PCR, yet TCRdb's version contains in-frame clones alone and is incomplete. The data contain approximately 140,000 clones, roughly 87% of them singletons. The source material was peripheral blood. These receptors were obtained from a woman aged 60-75 years with active or convalescent COVID-19. Both conserved end residues are part of each CDR3. Fields, in order: V gene, J gene, D gene, CDR3 DNA, CDR3 protein. The D gene is left open where the match is weak.

TRBV18,TRBJ1-1,-,TGTGCCAGCTCACCCGACATGAACACTGAAGCTTTCTTT,CASSPDMNTEAFF
TRBV27,TRBJ1-1,TRBD1,TGTGCCAGCAGTCCCACAGGGGGCCCTTACACTGAAGCTTTCTTT,CASSPTGGPYTEAFF
TRBV27,TRBJ2-1,-,TGTGCCAGCAGTTTTAGTTGGGGGGAGTCCTACAATGAGCAGTTCTTC,CASSFSWGESYNEQFF
TRBV14,TRBJ2-3,TRBD2,TGTGCCAGCAGCCTAGCGGGGGCAGATACGCAGTATTTT,CASSLAGADTQYF
TRBV4-2,TRBJ1-2,-,TGTGCCAGCAGCCAAACAGGGCAGAACAAAGCTAACTATGGCTACACCTTC,CASSQTGQNKANYGYTF
TRBV4-3,TRBJ2-5,-,TGCGCCAGCAGCCAGAGGGGGGGCCGACAACAAGAGACCCAGTACTTC,CASSQRGGRQQETQYF
TRBV19,TRBJ2-3,-,TGTGCCACCCCGTGGCAGGGCACAGATACGCAGTATTTT,CATPWQGTDTQYF
TRBV3-1/TRBV3-2,TRBJ2-2,TRBD1,TGTGCCAGCAGCCAAAACAGGGGGTGGGACACCGGGGAGCTGTTTTTT,CASSQNRGWDTGELFF
TRBV11-2,TRBJ2-7,TRBD2,TGTGCCAGCAGCTTAGAAGGGCCTAGCGGGGGGCAGTACTTC,CASSLEGPSGGQYF
TRBV4-1,TRBJ2-1,-,TGCGCCAGCAGCCAAGGAAGGCAGCCCAGGCCCCATGAGCAGTTCTTC,CASSQGRQPRPHEQFF
TRBV6-2/TRBV6-3,TRBJ2-5,-,TGTGCCAGCAGTTACCCGAGTTGGGGGGGGCTGGACCAAGAGACCCAGTACTTC,CASSYPSWGGLDQETQYF
TRBV3-1/TRBV3-2,TRBJ2-1,TRBD2,TGTGCCAGCAGCCAAGGGGGACTAGGATATGAGCAGTTCTTC,CASSQGGLGYEQFF
TRBV4-1,TRBJ1-2,-,TGCGCCAGCAGCCAAGAGTGGCCTTACTATGGCTACACCTTC,CASSQEWPYYGYTF
TRBV5-1,TRBJ2-3,TRBD2,TGCGCCAGCAGCACCGGGACTAGCGGGCAAGATACGCAGTATTTT,CASSTGTSGQDTQYF
TRBV5-1,TRBJ2-1,TRBD1,TGCGCCAGCAGCTTGGAGGGGACAGGGGTGATCAATGAGCAGTTCTTC,CASSLEGTGVINEQFF